The rows below give T cell receptor beta chains drawn from one sample of a study of blood T cell repertoires in COVID-19. Method: immunoSEQ multiplex PCR; TCRdb's copy keeps in-frame clones and lacks some. Seen here are 25,000 to 35,000 clones, approximately 71% observed once, and the top ten hold about a sixth. Material for sequencing was peripheral blood. These TCRs come from a human donor in a cohort sampled during active COVID-19. The CDR3 runs from the conserved cysteine through the conserved F or W. The D gene is left open where the match is weak. Only part of the rows carry a size: once, few, many, or a class if the clone is expanded.

V gene	D gene	clone size	J gene	CDR3 DNA	CDR3 protein
TRBV7-4	TRBD1	NA	TRBJ1-5	TGTGCCAGCAGCTTAAGAGGGGACAGGGGAGATCAGCCCCAGCATTTT	CASSLRGDRGDQPQHF
TRBV19	TRBD1	NA	TRBJ2-6	TGTGCCAGTACCATGACAGGGTCTGGGGCCAACGTCCTGACTTTC	CASTMTGSGANVLTF
TRBV3-1/TRBV3-2	TRBD1	NA	TRBJ2-7	TGTGCCAGCAGCCAAGGGAGGGACAGGGACTCCTACGAGCAGTACTTC	CASSQGRDRDSYEQYF
TRBV7-6	TRBD2	NA	TRBJ2-3	TGTGCCAGCAGCTCGTCGGGGACTAGCGGGAGGGCCAGAGATACGCAGTATTTT	CASSSSGTSGRARDTQYF
TRBV18	NA	NA	TRBJ2-1	TGTGCCAGCTCACCGCCGGGTAACAACAATGAGCAGTTCTTC	CASSPPGNNNEQFF
TRBV7-2	TRBD1	NA	TRBJ1-2	TGTGCCAGCAGCTTAGGTTGGGCAGGGGGCAACTATGGCTACACCTTC	CASSLGWAGGNYGYTF
TRBV29-1	TRBD2	NA	TRBJ2-5	TGCAGCGTTGAAGATATGACCCCACCCGACTCCAGCGGGGGGGCCGGGGAGACCCAGTACTTC	CSVEDMTPPDSSGGAGETQYF
TRBV7-2	TRBD2	once	TRBJ2-1	TGTGCCAGCAGCTGGAATAGCGGGGGAGGCAATGAGCAGTTCTTC	CASSWNSGGGNEQFF
TRBV6-5	NA	NA	TRBJ1-5	TGTGCCAGCGGGCAGAATCAGCCCCAGCATTTT	CASGQNQPQHF
TRBV5-5	TRBD1	NA	TRBJ2-7	TGTGCCAGCAGCTTGGGGGGGACAGCCTCCTACGAGCAGTACTTC	CASSLGGTASYEQYF
TRBV10-1	TRBD2	NA	TRBJ2-2	TGCGCCAGCAGTGTCCATAGCGGGGAGAACACCGGGGAGCTGTTTTTT	CASSVHSGENTGELFF
TRBV7-2	TRBD1	few	TRBJ2-5	TGTGCCAGCAGCACCCGACAGGGTTCGGAGACCCAGTACTTC	CASSTRQGSETQYF
TRBV9	TRBD2	NA	TRBJ2-1	TGTGCCAGCAGCGTTTCCCTAGCGGGAGGGCCCAATGAGCAGTTCTTC	CASSVSLAGGPNEQFF
TRBV10-2	NA	NA	TRBJ2-3	TGCGCCAGCAAAGAACGGGGTAAAACAGATACGCAGTATTTT	CASKERGKTDTQYF
TRBV27	NA	few	TRBJ2-1	TGTGCCAGCAGTTTTCTCGAGGGTTCCTACAATGAGCAGTTCTTC	CASSFLEGSYNEQFF
TRBV7-9	NA	once	TRBJ2-7	TGTGCCAGCGAGAGCTCCTACGAGCAGTACTTC	CASESSYEQYF
TRBV5-1	NA	NA	TRBJ1-2	TGCGCCAGCAGCTTGGCCACCGGGACTGACTATGGCTACACCTTC	CASSLATGTDYGYTF